The sequence of this TCR beta chain was determined in a study of blood T cell repertoires in COVID-19. The repertoire was sequenced with immunoSEQ multiplex PCR; TCRdb's copy has only in-frame clones and lacks some. The table records some 130,000 clones, 75% to 90% of them present only once. After removal of 5 bases from V and 4 bases from J, the junction contained 17 bases not matched to a gene. This CDR3 has 19 amino acids. In germline, CDR1 is SGHAT, CDR2 FQNNGV. The receptor was isolated from a man aged 55 to 69 with COVID-19, enrolled during active disease. This chain joins TRBV11-2 and TRBJ2-4; 10 bases map to TRBD2. Material for sequencing was peripheral blood. CDR3 coding DNA: TGTGCCAGCAGCCACATTTCCCGACTAGCGGGCATGGGGAAAAACATTCAGTACTTC. It encodes CASSHISRLAGMGKNIQYF. The full variable domain, completed using reference TRBV11-2 and TRBJ2-4, is EAGVAQSPRYKIIEKRQSVAFWCNPISGHATLYWYQQILGQGPKLLIQFQNNGVVDDSQLPKDRFSAERLKGVDSTLKIQPAKLEDSAVYLCASSHISRLAGMGKNIQYFGAGTRLSVL.